A selection of T cell receptor beta chains follows, all from one sample in a study of cytomegalovirus exposure and HLA in healthy donors. Produced via immunoSEQ multiplex PCR; TCRdb's table is partial and in-frame only. The table has 56,000 or so clones, 93% seen once. The sequencing input was PBMCs. The receptors shown here come from a woman aged 18-29 years in good health and CMV-seropositive. The CDR3 runs from the conserved cysteine through the conserved F or W. The D gene is left open where the match is weak. Clone size appears in some rows only: once, few, many, or a class for an expanded clone.

J gene: TRBJ1-6; V gene: TRBV7-6; clone size: NA; CDR3 length: 14; D gene: NA; CDR3 DNA: TGTGCCAGCAGCTCGACGGGAGGCAATTCACCCCTCCACTTT; CDR3 protein: CASSSTGGNSPLHF
J gene: TRBJ2-5; V gene: TRBV9; clone size: NA; CDR3 length: 13; D gene: NA; CDR3 DNA: TGTGCCAGCAGCGTAGCGCGCCAAGAGACCCAGTACTTC; CDR3 protein: CASSVARQETQYF
J gene: TRBJ1-2; V gene: TRBV25-1; clone size: NA; CDR3 length: 14; D gene: TRBD1; CDR3 DNA: TGTGCCAGCAGTGGAATAGGGGGACAGGGTGGCTACACCTTC; CDR3 protein: CASSGIGGQGGYTF
J gene: TRBJ2-7; V gene: TRBV5-1; clone size: NA; CDR3 length: 15; D gene: NA; CDR3 DNA: TGCGCCAGCAGCTTGGATCGGACAGAAGATTACGAGCAGTACTTC; CDR3 protein: CASSLDRTEDYEQYF
J gene: TRBJ1-1; V gene: TRBV29-1; clone size: NA; CDR3 length: 14; D gene: NA; CDR3 DNA: TGCAGCGTTGCTGCCAGGGTCTCAGATACTGAAGCTTTCTTT; CDR3 protein: CSVAARVSDTEAFF
J gene: TRBJ1-5; V gene: TRBV28; clone size: once; CDR3 length: 16; D gene: TRBD1; CDR3 DNA: TGTGCCAGCAGTAAAGACAGGGTCCAGAGCAATCAGCCCCAGCATTTT; CDR3 protein: CASSKDRVQSNQPQHF
J gene: TRBJ2-7; V gene: TRBV19; clone size: NA; CDR3 length: 16; D gene: TRBD1; CDR3 DNA: TGTGCCAGTAGTGGCCGGGGACAGGGTGGATCCTACGAGCAGTACTTC; CDR3 protein: CASSGRGQGGSYEQYF
J gene: TRBJ2-7; V gene: TRBV13; clone size: NA; CDR3 length: 16; D gene: TRBD2; CDR3 DNA: TGTGCCAGCAGCGCCCGGACTAGCGGGGGGATTGCCGAGCAGTACTTC; CDR3 protein: CASSARTSGGIAEQYF
J gene: TRBJ2-5; V gene: TRBV7-8; clone size: NA; CDR3 length: 15; D gene: TRBD2; CDR3 DNA: TGTGCCAGCAGCTTAGTGTCTAGCGGGGTGGAGACCCAGTACTTC; CDR3 protein: CASSLVSSGVETQYF
J gene: TRBJ1-1; V gene: TRBV30; clone size: NA; CDR3 length: 14; D gene: NA; CDR3 DNA: TGTGCCTGGAGTTGGGGGGGGAGCGTCACTGAAGCTTTCTTT; CDR3 protein: CAWSWGGSVTEAFF
J gene: TRBJ1-2; V gene: TRBV15; clone size: NA; CDR3 length: 14; D gene: NA; CDR3 DNA: TGTGCCACCAGCAGAGATAAGCTGGACTATGGCTACACCTTC; CDR3 protein: CATSRDKLDYGYTF
J gene: TRBJ2-3; V gene: TRBV7-6; clone size: NA; CDR3 length: 18; D gene: TRBD2; CDR3 DNA: TGTGCCAGCAGCTTAGGGGCGGGGCTAGCGGGTAGCACAGATACGCAGTATTTT; CDR3 protein: CASSLGAGLAGSTDTQYF
J gene: TRBJ1-3; V gene: TRBV14; clone size: once; CDR3 length: 14; D gene: NA; CDR3 DNA: TGTGCCAGCAGCCCGACGACAGCTGGAAACACCATATATTTT; CDR3 protein: CASSPTTAGNTIYF
J gene: TRBJ2-3; V gene: TRBV6-4; clone size: NA; CDR3 length: 15; D gene: TRBD2; CDR3 DNA: TGTGCCAGCAGTCTTCTAGCGGGGGGCACAGATACGCAGTATTTT; CDR3 protein: CASSLLAGGTDTQYF
J gene: TRBJ1-1; V gene: TRBV6-5; clone size: NA; CDR3 length: 13; D gene: NA; CDR3 DNA: TGTGCCAGCAGATACGGACAGAACACTGAAGCTTTCTTT; CDR3 protein: CASRYGQNTEAFF
J gene: TRBJ1-5; V gene: TRBV4-1; clone size: medium-sized; CDR3 length: 14; D gene: NA; CDR3 DNA: TGCGCCAGCAGCCTCCAGGCCAACAATCAGCCCCAGCATTTT; CDR3 protein: CASSLQANNQPQHF
J gene: TRBJ2-3; V gene: TRBV5-1; clone size: NA; CDR3 length: 16; D gene: TRBD2; CDR3 DNA: TGCGCCAGCAGCTCGGGACTAGCGTCTAGGACAGATACGCAGTATTTT; CDR3 protein: CASSSGLASRTDTQYF
J gene: TRBJ1-2; V gene: TRBV27; clone size: NA; CDR3 length: 13; D gene: TRBD1; CDR3 DNA: TGTGCCAGCAGAACACAGGGGTACTATGGCTACACCTTC; CDR3 protein: CASRTQGYYGYTF
J gene: TRBJ2-7; V gene: TRBV10-3; clone size: NA; CDR3 length: 18; D gene: TRBD2; CDR3 DNA: TGTGCCATCAGTGAGTCGATGGCAACTAGCGGGGGGAACTACGAGCAGTACTTC; CDR3 protein: CAISESMATSGGNYEQYF